Listed here are 14 T cell receptor beta chains from one sample, sequenced in a study of blood T cell repertoires in COVID-19. Some clones are missing from TCRdb's copy, which holds only in-frame ones; the method was immunoSEQ multiplex PCR. The sample holds 290,000 or so clones, roughly nine tenths seen once. The sequenced sample was peripheral blood. Receptor source: a woman aged 25 to 39 with COVID-19, enrolled during active disease.

V usage is TRBV3-1 (or the pseudogene TRBV3-2) and J usage is TRBJ1-5; D is ambiguous. V lost 0 bases and J lost 4, with 7 bases in between. The CDR3 spans 14 residues. Germline assignment: CDR1 LGHDT and CDR2 YNNKEL (reference sequence). The CDR3 DNA reads TGTGCCAGCAGCCAAGATTTACTTAATCAGCCCCAGCATTTT. Translating gives CASSQDLLNQPQHF.

CDR3 nucleotides: TGTGCCAGCAATTGGGGGCCGCCTTTGAACACTGAAGCTTTCTTT. Its protein product is CASNWGPPLNTEAFF. The chain has TRBV27 and TRBJ1-1; a weak D match, TRBD1 (6 bases). CDR1 and CDR2 (germline): MNHEY, SMNVEV (reference sequence). The CDR3 consists of 15 residues. Trimming left V 7 bases short and J 0 bases short, with 15 bases between.

The rearrangement uses TRBV5-4 and TRBJ1-1, with D hard to call. Trimming cost V 2 bases and J 1 base, with 15 bases left between them. The CDR3 is made up of 16 amino acids. CDR1 and CDR2 (germline): SGHNT, YYREEE (reference sequence). CDR3 sequence: CASSLDLTRKNTEAFF. The CDR3 nucleotides are TGTGCCAGCAGCTTAGATCTAACGCGTAAGAACACTGAAGCTTTCTTT.

V usage is TRBV14 and J usage is TRBJ2-5; 9 bases align to TRBD1. J was trimmed by 2 bases and V by 4 bases; bases with no gene match: 5. Germline CDR1 reads SGHDN; CDR2 reads FVKESK. CDR3 length equals 15 residues. In DNA, the CDR3 is TGTGCCAGCAGCCGCGGTGGGACAGGGCAAGAGACCCAGTACTTC. Its translation is CASSRGGTGQETQYF. Combining the CDR3 with reference TRBV14 and TRBJ2-5 gives the whole variable domain EAGVTQFPSHSVIEKGQTVTLRCDPISGHDNLYWYRRVMGKEIKFLLHFVKESKQDESGMPNNRFLAERTGGTYSTLKVQPAELEDSGVYFCASSRGGTGQETQYFGPGTRLLVL.

The V and J genes are TRBV11-3 and TRBJ2-1; D is ambiguous. CDR1 is SGHNT and CDR2 is YENEEA in the germline V gene. The CDR3 has 14 amino acids. The V gene lost 3 bases and the J gene lost 8 bases, with 14 bases spanning the gap. DNA for the CDR3: TGTGCCAGCAGCTTTTCCGCAGGTAGTCATGAGCAGTTCTTC. It yields the protein CASSFSAGSHEQFF.

This clone was seen only once. The chain uses TRBV19 and TRBJ2-1, with D possibly TRBD1 on 5 matching bases. Trimming took 3 bases from V and 4 from J, leaving 7 bases between them. The CDR3 is 13 amino acids. Germline CDR1 LNHDA, CDR2 SQIVND (reference sequence). CDR3 in amino acids: CASSMGQYNEQFF. The CDR3 DNA follows: TGTGCCAGTAGTATGGGGCAGTACAATGAGCAGTTCTTC. The full variable domain, with the rest looked up from reference TRBV19 and TRBJ2-1, is DGGITQSPKYLFRKEGQNVTLSCEQNLNHDAMYWYRQDPGQGLRLIYYSQIVNDFQKGDIAEGYSVSREKKESFPLTVTSAQKNPTAFYLCASSMGQYNEQFFGPGTRLTVL.

The chain uses TRBV28 and TRBJ2-7; D remains ambiguous. The CDR3 is 12 amino acids. The V end lost 6 bases, the J end lost 6 bases, and 12 bases lay between the germline ends. Germline V gene lookup returns CDR1 MDHEN and CDR2 SYDVKM. CDR3 nucleotide sequence: TGTGCCAGCAGCCTGTCCTCCGGCGAGCAGTACTTC. Encoded protein: CASSLSSGEQYF.

This sequence joins TRBV19 and TRBJ2-2; D perhaps matches TRBD2 (5 bases). V was cut by 4 bases and J by 2 bases, with 17 bases left in between. The V gene's germline CDR1 is LNHDA and CDR2 SQIVND (reference sequence). The CDR3 consists of 17 residues. The CDR3 reads CASSNRARAANTGELFF. For the CDR3, the DNA is TGTGCCAGTAGTAACCGGGCGAGGGCAGCCAACACCGGGGAGCTGTTTTTT.

The gene calls are TRBV6-4 and TRBJ1-1, with D possibly matching TRBD1 (6 bases). CDR3 length: 13 amino acids. The germline V gene encodes CDR1 MRHNA and CDR2 SNTAGT. The ends were cut back, 6 bases at V and 1 base at J, with 9 bases in the middle. CDR3 sequence (DNA): TGTGCCAGCAGCACGGACAGGAACACTGAAGCTTTCTTT. Protein: CASSTDRNTEAFF.

The V and J genes are TRBV6-5 and TRBJ2-3; TRBD2 agrees at 7 bases. This CDR3 comprises 15 residues. Germline CDR1 is MNHEY and CDR2 is SVGAGI. J lost 0 bases, V lost 7 bases, and 7 bases had no gene match. CDR3 loop: CASTQRRESTDTQYF. As DNA, the CDR3 is TGTGCCAGCACCCAGAGGCGGGAGAGCACAGATACGCAGTATTTT.

The chain is built from TRBV5-1 and TRBJ2-3; 16 positions agree with TRBD2. With 0 bases clipped from V and 14 bases from J, the junction kept 24 bases outside the gene matches. This CDR3 is built from 21 residues. Germline assignment: CDR1 SGHRS and CDR2 YFSETQ. The CDR3 nucleotides are TGCGCCAGCAGCTTGGCCTCCGGGACTAGCGGGAGGGCCGAGTTGTATCTGCGCACGTATTTT. Translated: CASSLASGTSGRAELYLRTYF.

The chain joins TRBV11-2 to TRBJ2-7; possibly TRBD1 for D (5 bases). The CDR3 is made up of 14 amino acids. Germline CDR1 reads SGHAT; CDR2 reads FQNNGV. Trimming took off 1 base at V and 7 bases at J, with 14 bases between the two ends. The CDR3 DNA follows: TGTGCCAGCAGCTTAGGGGGCAGGGCAGGGGAGCAGTACTTC. Translation: CASSLGGRAGEQYF.

This clone was detected many times. The chain uses TRBV5-1 and TRBJ2-1; maybe TRBD2 (6 bases). Germline CDR1 SGHRS, CDR2 YFSETQ. V gave up 0 bases and J gave up 5 bases, with 6 bases separating them. The CDR3 spans 13 residues. The CDR3, as DNA: TGCGCCAGCAGCTTGGGGACTAACAATGAGCAGTTCTTC. Translating it yields CASSLGTNNEQFF.

This chain joins TRBV2 and TRBJ2-7, with 14 positions matching TRBD2. Per germline, CDR1 SNHLY and CDR2 FYNNEI. V was clipped by 6 bases and J by 2 bases; unmatched bases: 3. The CDR3 is 15 amino acids. In nucleotides, the CDR3 is TGTGCCAGCAGCCGACTAGCGGGAGGGGCCTACGAGCAGTACTTC. Amino acids: CASSRLAGGAYEQYF.